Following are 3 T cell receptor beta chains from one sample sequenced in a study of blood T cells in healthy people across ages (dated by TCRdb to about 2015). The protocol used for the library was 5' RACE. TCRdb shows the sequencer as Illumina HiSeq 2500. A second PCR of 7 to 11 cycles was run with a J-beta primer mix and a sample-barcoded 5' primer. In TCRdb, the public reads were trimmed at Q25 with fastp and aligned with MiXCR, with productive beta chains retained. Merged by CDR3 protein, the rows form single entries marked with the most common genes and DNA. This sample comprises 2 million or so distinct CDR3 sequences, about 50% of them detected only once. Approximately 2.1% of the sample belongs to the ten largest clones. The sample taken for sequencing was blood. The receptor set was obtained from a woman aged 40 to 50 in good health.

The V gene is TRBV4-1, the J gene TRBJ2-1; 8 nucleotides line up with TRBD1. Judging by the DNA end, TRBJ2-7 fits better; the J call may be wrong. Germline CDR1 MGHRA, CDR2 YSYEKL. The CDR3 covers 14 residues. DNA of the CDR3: TGCGCCAGCAGCCCCGCAGGGGGCTACAATGAGCAGTACTTC. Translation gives CASSPAGGYNEQYF.

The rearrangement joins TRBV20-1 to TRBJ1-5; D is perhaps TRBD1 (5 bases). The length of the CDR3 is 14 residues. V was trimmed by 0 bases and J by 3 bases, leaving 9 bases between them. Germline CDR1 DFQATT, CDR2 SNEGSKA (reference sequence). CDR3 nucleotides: TGCAGTGCTAGAGATCCCAGGGACAATCAGCCCCAGCATTTT. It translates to CSARDPRDNQPQHF.

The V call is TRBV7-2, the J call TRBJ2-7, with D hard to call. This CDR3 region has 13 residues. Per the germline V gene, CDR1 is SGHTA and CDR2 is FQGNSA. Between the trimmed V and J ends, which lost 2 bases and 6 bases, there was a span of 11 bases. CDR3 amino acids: CASSLNLLVEQYF. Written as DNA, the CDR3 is TGTGCCAGCAGCTTAAATCTCTTGGTCGAGCAGTACTTC.